These 25 T cell receptor beta chains were sequenced from one sample in a study of shared clonotypes between healthy human individuals. Only in-frame clones appear in the TCRdb table, and some are missing; sequencing was by immunoSEQ multiplex PCR. The data show 2 million to 2.5 million clones, 95% seen once. The sequenced sample was naive CD4+ T cells sorted from blood. Stated subset: CD45RA+ positively selected. These receptors were taken from a young man in good health.

The chain employs TRBV6-6 and TRBJ2-1, with TRBD2 identical over 9 bases. CDR1 and CDR2 (germline): MNHNY, SVGAGI (reference sequence). This CDR3 comprises 15 residues. V was clipped by 4 bases and J by 7 bases; unmatched bases: 8. The chain's CDR3 is CASSSIGGRANEQFF. The CDR3 DNA is TGTGCCAGCAGTTCCATAGGCGGGAGGGCGAATGAGCAGTTCTTC.

The chain carries TRBV27 and TRBJ1-1; 7 bases match TRBD1. The CDR3 is 13 residues long. V was pared by 1 base and J by 7 bases, with 3 bases of the junction left unmatched. CDR1 is MNHEY, CDR2 SMNVEV, per germline (reference sequence). CDR3 sequence: CASSLWGQSEAFF. CDR3 bases: TGTGCCAGCAGTTTATGGGGACAGAGTGAAGCTTTCTTT.

V and J are TRBV6-6 and TRBJ2-7; 8 bases align to TRBD1. The V and J ends lost 5 bases and 6 bases, in that order; junction bases with no gene match: 9. Germline CDR1 MNHNY, CDR2 SVGAGI (reference sequence). The CDR3 consists of 14 residues. CDR3 nucleotide sequence: TGTGCCAGCAGTCCACCTCTGACAGGGGTCGAGCAGTACTTC. Amino acids: CASSPPLTGVEQYF.

The chain has TRBV19 and TRBJ1-2; weak D call: TRBD1 (6 bases). The CDR3 has 16 amino acids. The germline gives CDR1 LNHDA, CDR2 SQIVND (reference sequence). V shed 6 bases and J shed 0 bases, with 17 bases lying between them. CDR3 sequence reads: CASSILGGEANYGYTF. CDR3 in DNA: TGTGCCAGTAGCATCTTAGGGGGGGAAGCTAACTATGGCTACACCTTC.

This chain links TRBV7-8 with TRBJ1-6, with a possible D match to TRBD1 (5 bases). The germline V gene has CDR1 SGHVS and CDR2 FQNEAQ. Trimming removed 3 bases from V and 10 bases from J, with 22 bases in between. The CDR3 length is 17 residues. The CDR3 DNA follows: TGTGCCAGCAGCTTTTTGCGGGACCCGGTTGTAGGATCACCCCTCCACTTT. Translating it yields CASSFLRDPVVGSPLHF. Using reference TRBV7-8 and TRBJ1-6 for the parts outside the CDR3, the full variable domain is GAGVSQSPRYKVAKRGQDVALRCDPISGHVSLFWYQQALGQGPEFLTYFQNEAQLDKSGLPSDRFFAERPEGSVSTLKIQRTQQEDSAVYLCASSFLRDPVVGSPLHFGNGTRLTVT.

The CDR3 loop reads CASSFQGNTEAFF. The DNA for the CDR3 is TGTGCCAGCAGTTTTCAGGGGAACACTGAAGCTTTCTTT. This sequence joins TRBV6-6 and TRBJ1-1; maybe TRBD1 (5 bases). CDR3 length: 13 residues. Germline V lookup: CDR1 MNHNY, CDR2 SVGAGI (reference sequence). The V end was cut by 4 bases, the J end by 1 base, with 7 bases between.

The chain couples TRBV27 to TRBJ1-3, with 7 bases matching TRBD1. The CDR3 sequence is 17 residues long. CDR1 and CDR2 from the germline V gene are MNHEY and SMNVEV (reference sequence). The V segment lost 6 bases and the J segment 3 bases; nucleotides outside the gene matches: 14. The CDR3 bases are TGTGCCAGCAGGGGAAATTCGGAGGGGGCGGGTGGAAACACCATATATTTT. Translating it yields CASRGNSEGAGGNTIYF.

For this clone: This CDR3 is also generated by other DNA sequences in the sample. This sequence joins TRBV5-4 and TRBJ2-1, with 8 bases identical to TRBD2. Unmatched junction bases numbered 3, after V lost 4 bases and J lost 6 bases. The CDR3 loop spans 13 amino acids. Germline CDR1 SGHNT, CDR2 YYREEE (reference sequence). In DNA, the CDR3 is TGTGCCAGCAGCCCGGGACTAGGCAATGAGCAGTTCTTC. The encoded protein is CASSPGLGNEQFF.

As for this clone: Other DNA sequences in the same sample also yield this CDR3. The chain couples TRBV9 to TRBJ2-2; D remains unclear. The ends were cut back, 1 base at V and 2 bases at J, with 9 bases in the middle. The CDR3 has 15 amino acids. Germline V gene sequence: CDR1 SGDLS, CDR2 YYNGEE. The CDR3 sequence: CASSVTSGNTGELFF. The CDR3, as DNA: TGTGCCAGCAGCGTAACCTCAGGAAACACCGGGGAGCTGTTTTTT.

Points on this clone: The sample contains more than one DNA sequence encoding this CDR3. The chain links TRBV28 to TRBJ1-1; D remains ambiguous. V lost 7 bases and J lost 1, with 4 bases in between. Per the germline V gene, CDR1 is MDHEN and CDR2 is SYDVKM. This CDR3 is 11 amino acids long. The CDR3 DNA reads TGTGCCAGCATCCAGAACACTGAAGCTTTCTTT. Protein product: CASIQNTEAFF.

The chain couples TRBV25-1 to TRBJ2-6; weak D call: TRBD2 (5 bases). V was trimmed by 5 bases and J by 1 base, leaving 6 bases between them. Germline values: CDR1 MGHDK, CDR2 SYGVNS. This CDR3 contains 14 residues. The CDR3 reads CASSRGSGANVLTF. As DNA, the CDR3 is TGTGCCAGCAGTAGAGGGTCTGGGGCCAACGTCCTGACTTTC. Together with reference TRBV25-1 and TRBJ2-6, the CDR3 gives the full variable domain: EADIYQTPRYLVIGTGKKITLECSQTMGHDKMYWYQQDPGMELHLIHYSYGVNSTEKGDLSSESTVSRIRTEHFPLTLESARPSHTSQYLCASSRGSGANVLTFGAGSRLTVL.

CDR3 region: CASSPPNRGQRETQYF. DNA of the CDR3: TGTGCCAGCTCACCACCGAACAGGGGGCAACGAGAGACCCAGTACTTC. The rearrangement joins TRBV18 to TRBJ2-5; 9 positions match TRBD1. Germline V CDR1 and CDR2: KGHSH, LQKENI. V was pared by 0 bases and J by 4 bases, with 6 bases of the junction left unmatched. The CDR3 covers 16 residues.

The V call is TRBV5-1, the J call TRBJ1-6, with 9 bases that match TRBD1. Germline V gene lookup returns CDR1 SGHRS and CDR2 YFSETQ. Trimming cost V 4 bases and J 5 bases; bases outside gene matches: 10. The CDR3 totals 17 residues. CDR3 protein: CASSPRDREADNSPLHF. Written as DNA, the CDR3 is TGCGCCAGCAGCCCCCGGGACAGGGAAGCGGATAATTCACCCCTCCACTTT.

The chain combines TRBV2 with TRBJ1-1; TRBD1 is a possible D gene (6 bases). Germline V gives CDR1 SNHLY, CDR2 FYNNEI. CDR3 length: 13 amino acids. V lost 4 bases, J lost 5 bases, and 11 bases lay in between. In DNA form, the CDR3 reads TGTGCCAGCAGTGCCGGGGGCGGAACTGAAGCTTTCTTT. The encoded protein is CASSAGGGTEAFF.

The V gene is TRBV10-2, the J gene TRBJ1-5; D gene ambiguous. The CDR3 runs to 14 residues. CDR1 is WSHSY, CDR2 SAAADI, per germline. With 2 bases removed from V and 7 bases from J, the gap between germline ends came to 12 bases. Here the CDR3 DNA reads TGCGCCAGCAGTGAGAGAGGTGATTTACAGCCCCAGCATTTT. This codes for CASSERGDLQPQHF.

Of note for this clone: The identical CDR3 is also encoded by other nucleotide sequences in the sample. J is TRBJ2-5 and V is TRBV5-4; D uncertain. CDR1 SGHNT and CDR2 YYREEE come from the germline V gene (reference sequence). The CDR3 is 13 residues long. Trimming cost V 0 bases and J 2 bases, with 5 bases left between them. In DNA form, the CDR3 reads TGTGCCAGCAGCTTGGTAAGACAAGAGACCCAGTACTTC. It encodes CASSLVRQETQYF.

This clone appeared a single time. V is TRBV6-1 and J is TRBJ2-7; D ambiguous. The V end lost 2 bases, the J end lost 4 bases, and 12 bases lay between the germline ends. CDR1 MNHNS and CDR2 SASEGT come from the germline V gene. The CDR3 totals 14 residues. The CDR3 DNA follows: TGTGCCAGCAGTGAAATGCCGGAAAGGTACGAGCAGTACTTC. Translating gives CASSEMPERYEQYF.

Concerning this clone: This CDR3 is also generated by other DNA sequences in the sample. This CDR3 is CASSLVADGYTF. CDR3 in DNA: TGTGCCAGCAGCTTAGTGGCGGATGGCTACACCTTC. V gene TRBV7-9 combines with J gene TRBJ1-2; no definite D call. Germline CDR1 SEHNR, CDR2 FQNEAQ (reference sequence). Trimming cost V 1 base and J 6 bases, with 6 bases left between them. The CDR3 consists of 12 residues.

V gene TRBV2 combines with J gene TRBJ1-1; D is uncertain. From germline, CDR1 is SNHLY and CDR2 FYNNEI. V was clipped by 11 bases and J by 3 bases, with 4 bases between them. CDR3 length: 9 residues. The DNA for the CDR3 is TGTGCCGGGGACACTGAAGCTTTCTTT. This codes for CAGDTEAFF. Drawing the rest from reference TRBV2 and TRBJ1-1, the complete variable domain is EPEVTQTPSHQVTQMGQEVILRCVPISNHLYFYWYRQILGQKVEFLVSFYNNEISEKSEIFDDQFSVERPDGSNFTLKIRSTKLEDSAMYFCAGDTEAFFGQGTRLTVV.

This rearrangement joins TRBV11-2 to TRBJ1-1, with a weak D call TRBD1 (6 bases). Trimming shortened V by 0 bases and J by 3 bases, and 11 bases separated the two germline ends. Germline V gives CDR1 SGHAT, CDR2 FQNNGV. The CDR3 is 15 amino acids. DNA for the CDR3: TGTGCCAGCAGCTTAGACGGGGGCCGAGACACTGAAGCTTTCTTT. It codes for CASSLDGGRDTEAFF.

With regard to this clone: Within the sample, other DNA sequences also encode this same CDR3. The chain joins TRBV2 to TRBJ2-2, with a weak D call TRBD2 (6 bases). The CDR3 is made up of 13 amino acids. CDR1 is SNHLY and CDR2 is FYNNEI in the germline V gene. Trimming shortened V by 4 bases and J by 6 bases, and 9 bases separated the two germline ends. As DNA, the CDR3 is TGTGCCAGCAGTGTGGAGGGCCCCGGGGAGCTGTTTTTT. Translating it yields CASSVEGPGELFF.

This rearrangement joins TRBV5-1 to TRBJ2-7; TRBD2 matches 12 bases. This CDR3 comprises 15 residues. Germline V gene lookup returns CDR1 SGHRS and CDR2 YFSETQ. V was clipped by 5 bases and J by 2 bases; unmatched bases: 5. The chain's CDR3 is CASRGLAGKTYEQYF. The CDR3 coding sequence is TGCGCCAGCAGAGGACTAGCGGGAAAAACCTACGAGCAGTACTTC.

This clone has just a few counts. This sample also contains other DNA sequences that code for the same CDR3. The J gene is TRBJ2-3, the V gene TRBV7-9, with unresolved D. This CDR3 has 11 residues. Germline V CDR1 and CDR2: SEHNR, FQNEAQ (reference sequence). Trimming cost V 2 bases and J 6 bases, with 3 bases left between them. The CDR3: CASSLTDTQYF. In DNA form, the CDR3 reads TGTGCCAGCAGCTTAACGGATACGCAGTATTTT.

V and J are TRBV2 and TRBJ2-3; D gene unclear. The CDR3 has 13 residues. Trimming cost V 5 bases and J 6 bases, with 12 bases left between them. Germline V gene lookup returns CDR1 SNHLY and CDR2 FYNNEI. The CDR3 loop reads CASSRASADTQYF. In DNA form, the CDR3 reads TGTGCCAGCAGTAGAGCATCAGCCGATACGCAGTATTTT.

The chain employs TRBV7-4 and TRBJ1-6, with 8 bases fitting TRBD1. With 5 bases clipped from V and 6 bases from J, the junction kept 18 bases outside the gene matches. The CDR3 is 19 amino acids. CDR1 SGHVT and CDR2 SQSDAQ come from the germline V gene. The CDR3 loop is CASSPPGQGGGRFNSPLHF. The CDR3 DNA is TGTGCCAGCAGCCCCCCCGGACAGGGCGGGGGTAGGTTTAATTCACCCCTCCACTTT. Variable domain in full (rest from reference TRBV7-4 and TRBJ1-6): GAGVSQSPRYKVAKRGRDVALRCDSISGHVTLYWYRQTLGQGSEVLTYSQSDAQRDKSGRPSGRFSAERPERSVSTLKIQRTEQGDSAVYLCASSPPGQGGGRFNSPLHFGNGTRLTVT.